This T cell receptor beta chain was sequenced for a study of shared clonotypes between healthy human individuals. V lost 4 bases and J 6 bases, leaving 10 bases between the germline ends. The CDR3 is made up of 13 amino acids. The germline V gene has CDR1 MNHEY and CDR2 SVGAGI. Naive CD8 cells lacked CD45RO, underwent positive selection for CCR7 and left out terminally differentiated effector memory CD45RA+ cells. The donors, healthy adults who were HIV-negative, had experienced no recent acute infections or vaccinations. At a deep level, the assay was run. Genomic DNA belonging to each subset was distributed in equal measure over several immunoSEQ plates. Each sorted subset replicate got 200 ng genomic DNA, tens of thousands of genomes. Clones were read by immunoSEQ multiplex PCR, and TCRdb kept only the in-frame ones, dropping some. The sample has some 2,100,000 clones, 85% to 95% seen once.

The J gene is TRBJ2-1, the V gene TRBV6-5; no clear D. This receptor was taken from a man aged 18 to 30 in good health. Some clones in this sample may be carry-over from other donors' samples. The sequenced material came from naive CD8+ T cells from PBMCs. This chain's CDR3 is CASSLGRLNEQFF. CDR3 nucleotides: TGTGCCAGCAGTTTAGGGCGCCTCAATGAGCAGTTCTTC.